Following are 27 T cell receptor beta chains from one sample sequenced in a study of blood T cell repertoires in COVID-19 (dated by TCRdb to the early 2020s). Receptors were amplified or captured by the immunoSEQ multiplex PCR assay. TCRdb's version of the immuneACCESS table is confined to in-frame rearrangements and falls short of the full clone set. An unresolved V gene accounts for under half of the shortfall where checked; the remainder is of unknown origin. The sample records tens of thousands of clones, approximately 88% of which are singletons. The ten largest clonotypes hold 2.5% of the sample. The sample comprised peripheral blood. Every receptor here comes from a man over 45 with acute or convalescent COVID-19.

The chain recombines TRBV19 with TRBJ2-2; D call uncertain. Deletions cut 5 bases from V and 4 bases from J, with 17 bases between. Germline V gene sequence: CDR1 LNHDA, CDR2 SQIVND (reference sequence). The CDR3 loop spans 16 amino acids. The CDR3 spells CASSPPDTWSTGELFF. CDR3 coding DNA: TGTGCCAGTAGTCCCCCCGACACATGGTCCACCGGGGAGCTGTTTTTT.

This chain connects TRBV30 to TRBJ1-6; D gene unclear. Germline assignment: CDR1 GTSNPN and CDR2 SVGIG (reference sequence). Deletions cut 3 bases from V and 8 bases from J, with 11 bases between. The CDR3 has 13 amino acids. CDR3 amino acids: CAWRSSPDSPLHF. Here the CDR3 DNA reads TGTGCCTGGAGATCGAGCCCCGATTCACCCCTCCACTTT.

This chain links TRBV2 with TRBJ1-1, with D tentatively TRBD1 (5 bases). The germline gives CDR1 SNHLY, CDR2 FYNNEI. The CDR3 has 16 amino acids. The V end was cut by 8 bases, the J end by 0 bases, with 19 bases between. This CDR3 reads CASLSVSQGVNTEAFF. In nucleotides, the CDR3 is TGTGCCAGCCTCTCCGTGAGTCAGGGTGTGAACACTGAAGCTTTCTTT.

The V call is TRBV7-8, the J call TRBJ2-5; 8 bases line up with TRBD2. This CDR3 comprises 20 residues. Per the germline V gene, CDR1 is SGHVS and CDR2 is FQNEAQ. The J segment lost 4 bases and the V segment lost 0 bases, leaving 19 bases of the junction unmatched. CDR3 nucleotides: TGTGCCAGCAGCTTAGCTTTACTTGCGGAGCGGGGGTTGATTAGAGAGACCCAGTACTTC. Its translation: CASSLALLAERGLIRETQYF.

This chain uses TRBV5-4 with TRBJ2-7; D remains unclear. V lost 2 bases to trimming and J lost 1 base, with 13 bases between them. This CDR3 has 15 residues. Germline V gene data show CDR1 as SGHNT and CDR2 as YYREEE (reference sequence). This CDR3 is CASSLLRHSSYEQYF. CDR3 nucleotides: TGTGCCAGCAGCTTACTGAGACACTCGTCCTACGAGCAGTACTTC.

V is TRBV2 and J is TRBJ2-2; TRBD2 might be the D (5 bases). CDR1 and CDR2 (germline): SNHLY, FYNNEI. This CDR3 contains 17 residues. The V and J ends lost 2 bases and 5 bases respectively, with 18 bases between them. The CDR3 spells CASSETARVGDTGELFF. The CDR3 DNA reads as TGTGCCAGCAGTGAAACGGCGAGGGTCGGGGATACCGGGGAGCTGTTTTTT.

The chain combines TRBV7-8 with TRBJ2-7; 9 positions agree with TRBD2. V shed 3 bases and J 0 bases; nucleotides not matched to a gene: 3. Germline V gives CDR1 SGHVS, CDR2 FQNEAQ. The CDR3 consists of 15 residues. DNA of the CDR3: TGTGCCAGCAGCTTGACTAGCGGACTCTCCTACGAGCAGTACTTC. This codes for CASSLTSGLSYEQYF.

This clone was seen only a few times. The chain carries TRBV6-5 and TRBJ1-1, with D possibly matching TRBD1 (6 bases). Per the germline V gene, CDR1 is MNHEY and CDR2 is SVGAGI. Deletions cut 7 bases from V and 3 bases from J, with 9 bases between. The CDR3 totals 12 residues. CDR3: CASKQGHTEAFF. CDR3 nucleotide sequence: TGTGCCAGCAAACAGGGACACACTGAAGCTTTCTTT.

This clone was counted a few times. This sequence joins TRBV10-1 and TRBJ1-2; 7 bases are a match to TRBD1. Trimming removed 2 bases from V and 1 base from J; junction bases left unmatched: 16. This CDR3 is 19 amino acids long. Per the germline V gene, CDR1 is WNHNN and CDR2 is SYGVQD (reference sequence). Written as DNA, the CDR3 is TGCGCCAGCAGTGAGCCGAATAACCGGGACAGCCGAATTAACTATGGCTACACCTTC. The encoded protein is CASSEPNNRDSRINYGYTF.

The gene calls are TRBV6-1 and TRBJ1-1; D might be TRBD1 (6 bases). CDR3 length: 14 residues. Germline V gives CDR1 MNHNS, CDR2 SASEGT. V was clipped by 1 base and J by 4 bases, with 10 bases between them. The CDR3 DNA reads as TGTGCCAGCAGTGAAGGAAAAGGGGGCACTGAAGCTTTCTTT. Translation gives CASSEGKGGTEAFF.

This clone has just one count. This chain connects TRBV27 to TRBJ2-7, with 14 bases that match TRBD2. The CDR3 consists of 16 residues. Losses at the gene ends were 5 bases for V and 3 bases for J; bases not matched to a gene: 6. Germline V lookup: CDR1 MNHEY, CDR2 SMNVEV (reference sequence). The CDR3 nucleotides are TGTGCCAGCAGTCCTCGGACTAGCGGGGGGTTCTACGAGCAGTACTTC. Its protein is CASSPRTSGGFYEQYF.

The rearrangement uses TRBV6-2 or TRBV6-3 and TRBJ2-1; 8 nucleotides align to TRBD2. CDR1 and CDR2 (germline): MNHEY, SVGEGT. The CDR3 extends over 15 amino acids. The trim removed 2 bases at V and 3 bases at J, leaving 3 bases unmatched. The CDR3 is CASSYIAGGYNEQFF. The CDR3 region has the DNA TGTGCCAGCAGTTACATCGCGGGGGGCTACAATGAGCAGTTCTTC.

This clone was recorded only once. The chain employs TRBV7-9 and TRBJ1-1; possible D gene TRBD1, 5 bases. The V end lost 5 bases, the J end lost 1 base, and 11 bases lay between the germline ends. Germline loops: CDR1 SEHNR, CDR2 FQNEAQ (reference sequence). The CDR3 extends over 14 amino acids. CDR3 nucleotides: TGTGCCAGCAGCATGGGACTAAAGAACACTGAAGCTTTCTTT. Residues: CASSMGLKNTEAFF.

The genes are TRBV14 and TRBJ2-3; D gene uncertain. The germline gives CDR1 SGHDN, CDR2 FVKESK. This CDR3 spans 12 amino acids. Trimming took 1 base from V and 8 from J, leaving 7 bases between them. Here the CDR3 reads CASSQGPVTQYF. The DNA for the CDR3 is TGTGCCAGCAGCCAAGGGCCTGTTACGCAGTATTTT.

The chain recombines TRBV9 with TRBJ1-2; no definite D call. The V and J ends lost 0 bases and 1 base respectively, with 13 bases between them. The CDR3 is made up of 16 amino acids. Germline V gene data show CDR1 as SGDLS and CDR2 as YYNGEE. The CDR3 protein is CASSVGGAGINYGYTF. The CDR3 DNA sequence: TGTGCCAGCAGCGTAGGCGGCGCGGGGATTAACTATGGCTACACCTTC.

This clone was detected only once. The chain has TRBV3-1 (or the pseudogene TRBV3-2) and TRBJ1-1; D is uncertain. Trimming removed 3 bases at V and 0 bases at J, with 11 bases between. The CDR3 runs to 15 residues. The germline V gene encodes CDR1 LGHDT and CDR2 YNNKEL (reference sequence). The CDR3 is CASSQVRTVNTEAFF. For the CDR3, the DNA is TGTGCCAGCAGCCAGGTCAGGACTGTGAACACTGAAGCTTTCTTT.

This chain connects TRBV18 to TRBJ2-2; 15 nucleotides align to TRBD2. The length of the CDR3 is 16 residues. The V gene's germline CDR1 is KGHSH and CDR2 LQKENI. V lost 3 bases to trimming and J lost 5 bases; unmatched junction nucleotides: 1. CDR3 coding DNA: TGTGCCAGCTCACCGGGACTAGCGGGAGGTACCGGGGAGCTGTTTTTT. Amino acid sequence: CASSPGLAGGTGELFF.

The gene calls are TRBV7-8 and TRBJ2-5, with a tentative D call TRBD1 (5 bases). The CDR3 covers 15 residues. CDR1 is SGHVS, CDR2 FQNEAQ, per germline. V lost 6 bases and J 0 bases, leaving 14 bases between the germline ends. The CDR3 loop reads CASRDRSGYQETQYF. Written as DNA, the CDR3 is TGTGCCAGCAGGGACCGGTCAGGGTACCAAGAGACCCAGTACTTC.

The chain couples TRBV5-4 to TRBJ2-7; possibly TRBD1 for D (7 bases). Germline CDR1 and CDR2: SGHNT and YYREEE (reference sequence). Between the trimmed V and J ends, which lost 6 bases and 6 bases, there was a span of 25 bases. CDR3 length: 16 residues. The CDR3: CASKLAPSSRGAEQYF. CDR3 coding DNA: TGTGCCAGCAAGCTCGCTCCATCCAGCAGGGGGGCCGAGCAGTACTTC.

J is TRBJ2-2 and V is TRBV9; 9 bases are a match to TRBD1. Germline V gives CDR1 SGDLS, CDR2 YYNGEE. The CDR3 runs 16 residues. Unmatched junction bases numbered 8, after V lost 3 bases and J lost 5 bases. CDR3 in DNA: TGTGCCAGCAGCGAGGGGGGACAGGGATGGACCGGGGAGCTGTTTTTT. Its protein product is CASSEGGQGWTGELFF.

As for this clone: Other DNA sequences in the sample encode the same CDR3. The chain has TRBV19 and TRBJ1-5; D is unclear. V was trimmed by 3 bases and J by 4 bases, leaving 7 bases between them. Germline V lookup: CDR1 LNHDA, CDR2 SQIVND (reference sequence). This CDR3 is built from 13 residues. CDR3 sequence: CASSIAGNQPQHF. CDR3 in DNA: TGTGCCAGTAGTATTGCCGGGAATCAGCCCCAGCATTTT.

Points on this clone: Additional DNA sequences in this sample encode the identical CDR3. The CDR3 is CASSLSSYEQYF. The CDR3 DNA is TGCGCCAGCAGCCTCTCCTCCTACGAGCAGTACTTC. J is TRBJ2-7 and V is TRBV5-1; D gene uncertain. The CDR3 has 12 amino acids. The V gene's germline CDR1 is SGHRS and CDR2 YFSETQ. V was cut by 4 bases and J by 0 bases, with 5 bases left in between.

A single count supports this clone. V usage is TRBV2 and J usage is TRBJ1-6; D gene ambiguous. The germline gives CDR1 SNHLY, CDR2 FYNNEI. Trimming pared 7 bases from V and 9 bases from J, leaving 10 bases between. This CDR3 is 12 amino acids long. In DNA, the CDR3 is TGTGCCAGCATCGAAGAGGCTTCACCCCTCCACTTT. Protein product: CASIEEASPLHF.

This clone has a single count. The chain couples TRBV11-2 to TRBJ2-1, with 11 positions matching TRBD2. Germline CDR1 is SGHAT and CDR2 is FQNNGV. The CDR3 has 16 residues. V lost 2 bases to trimming and J lost 6 bases; unmatched junction nucleotides: 6. CDR3 residues: CASSLRGSGRVNEQFF. CDR3 nucleotides: TGTGCCAGCAGCTTACGTGGTAGCGGGAGGGTCAATGAGCAGTTCTTC. The full variable domain, its missing parts supplied by reference TRBV11-2 and TRBJ2-1, is EAGVAQSPRYKIIEKRQSVAFWCNPISGHATLYWYQQILGQGPKLLIQFQNNGVVDDSQLPKDRFSAERLKGVDSTLKIQPAKLEDSAVYLCASSLRGSGRVNEQFFGPGTRLTVL.

This chain uses TRBV24-1 with TRBJ2-7; 13 nucleotides align to TRBD2. Germline CDR1 KGHDR, CDR2 SFDVKD. The CDR3 sequence is 18 residues long. The J segment lost 5 bases and the V segment lost 1 base, leaving 10 bases of the junction unmatched. The CDR3 bases are TGTGCCACCAGTGATTTAGGGGGGGGACTAGCGGGATTCGACGAGCAGTACTTC. As protein: CATSDLGGGLAGFDEQYF.

The V gene is TRBV5-1, the J gene TRBJ1-3; 7 positions match TRBD1. V lost 3 bases, J lost 4 bases, and 7 bases stayed unmatched. CDR1 is SGHRS, CDR2 YFSETQ, per germline. This CDR3 comprises 15 residues. The CDR3 nucleotides are TGCGCCAGCAGCTATCGACAGGGTGGAGGAAACACCATATATTTT. It codes for CASSYRQGGGNTIYF.

The chain couples TRBV7-9 to TRBJ2-7; 7 positions agree with TRBD1. V trimming: 5 bases; J trimming: 3 bases; junction bases outside the gene matches: 7. CDR3 length: 14 residues. The germline gives CDR1 SEHNR, CDR2 FQNEAQ (reference sequence). The CDR3 here is CASSGQVPNYEQYF. CDR3 nucleotides: TGTGCCAGCAGCGGACAGGTCCCTAACTACGAGCAGTACTTC. Based on the CDR3 plus reference TRBV7-9 and TRBJ2-7, the full variable domain is DTGVSQNPRHKITKRGQNVTFRCDPISEHNRLYWYRQTLGQGPEFLTYFQNEAQLEKSRLLSDRFSAERPKGSFSTLEIQRTEQGDSAMYLCASSGQVPNYEQYFGPGTRLTVT.